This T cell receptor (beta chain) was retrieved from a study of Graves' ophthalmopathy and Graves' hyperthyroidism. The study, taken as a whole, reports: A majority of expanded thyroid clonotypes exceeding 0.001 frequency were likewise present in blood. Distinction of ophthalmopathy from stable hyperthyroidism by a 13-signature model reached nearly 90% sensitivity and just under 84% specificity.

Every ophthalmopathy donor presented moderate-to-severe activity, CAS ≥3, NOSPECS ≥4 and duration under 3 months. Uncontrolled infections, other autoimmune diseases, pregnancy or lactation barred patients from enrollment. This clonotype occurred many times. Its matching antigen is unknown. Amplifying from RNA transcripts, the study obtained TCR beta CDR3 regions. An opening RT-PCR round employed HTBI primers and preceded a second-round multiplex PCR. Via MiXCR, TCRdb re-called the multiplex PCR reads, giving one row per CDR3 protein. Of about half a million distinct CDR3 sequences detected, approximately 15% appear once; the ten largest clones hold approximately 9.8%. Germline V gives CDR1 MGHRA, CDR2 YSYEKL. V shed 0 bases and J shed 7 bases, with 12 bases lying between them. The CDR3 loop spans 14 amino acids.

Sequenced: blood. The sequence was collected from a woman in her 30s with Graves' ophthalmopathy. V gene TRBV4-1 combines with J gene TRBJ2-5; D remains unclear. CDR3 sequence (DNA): TGCGCCAGCAGCCAAGAATCTGGTAGAAGGACCCAGTACTTC. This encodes CASSQESGRRTQYF.